Each of the 24 T cell receptor beta chains below was sequenced from the same sample in a study of memory CD4+ T cells and cytomegalovirus serostatus. The sort gate was single viable CD3+CD4+CD8-CD45RO+ cells for memory CD4+ T cells. Method: immunoSEQ multiplex PCR; TCRdb's copy keeps in-frame clones and lacks some. The repertoire holds 45,000 to 60,000 clones, around 83% seen once, with roughly 2% in the top ten. The sequenced sample was memory CD4+ T cells from blood. The source of these receptors is an adult in good health and CMV-seropositive.

V usage is TRBV6-6 and J usage is TRBJ2-1; D gene uncertain. The length of the CDR3 is 14 residues. V lost 7 bases and J lost 5, with 15 bases in between. Germline CDR1 reads MNHNY; CDR2 reads SVGAGI (reference sequence). The CDR3 DNA reads as TGTGCCAGCACCCCGAGGTCAGAGAACAATGAGCAGTTCTTC. The encoded protein is CASTPRSENNEQFF.

This sequence joins TRBV6-5 and TRBJ1-2; D unclear. The CDR3 totals 13 residues. Germline loops: CDR1 MNHEY, CDR2 SVGAGI. Trimming pared 5 bases from V and 5 bases from J, leaving 12 bases between. The CDR3 DNA reads TGTGCCAGCAGTGAGGGAGGGCCATATGGCTACACCTTC. Residues: CASSEGGPYGYTF.

The rearrangement uses TRBV9 and TRBJ2-7, with D possibly matching TRBD1 (5 bases). CDR3 length: 15 residues. Between the trimmed V and J ends, which lost 0 bases and 2 bases, there was a span of 12 bases. Germline V lookup: CDR1 SGDLS, CDR2 YYNGEE. The CDR3 region has the DNA TGTGCCAGCAGCGTAGAGGTCGGACATCCCTACGAGCAGTACTTC. Its translation is CASSVEVGHPYEQYF. The full variable domain, in which reference TRBV9 and TRBJ2-7 provide the parts outside the CDR3, is DSGVTQTPKHLITATGQRVTLRCSPRSGDLSVYWYQQSLDQGLQFLIQYYNGEERAKGNILERFSAQQFPDLHSELNLSSLELGDSALYFCASSVEVGHPYEQYFGPGTRLTVT.

This sequence joins TRBV2 and TRBJ1-5; 7 bases agree with TRBD1. This CDR3 contains 16 residues. Per germline, CDR1 SNHLY and CDR2 FYNNEI. V shed 6 bases and J 4 bases; nucleotides not matched to a gene: 12. The CDR3 region is CASRARYRDRNQPQHF. Written as DNA, the CDR3 is TGTGCCAGCAGGGCCCGTTACCGGGACAGAAATCAGCCCCAGCATTTT.

The chain couples TRBV2 to TRBJ2-7, with TRBD1 as a possible D gene (5 bases). CDR3 length equals 14 residues. Germline lookup yields CDR1 SNHLY and CDR2 FYNNEI. Trimming pared 3 bases from V and 5 bases from J, leaving 14 bases between. CDR3 loop: CASSDQQVANEQYF. The CDR3 DNA follows: TGTGCCAGCAGTGATCAACAGGTTGCAAACGAGCAGTACTTC.

The J gene is TRBJ1-2, the V gene TRBV7-9; D gene ambiguous. Per the germline V gene, CDR1 is SEHNR and CDR2 is FQNEAQ (reference sequence). The CDR3 is 15 amino acids. V was cut by 5 bases and J by 5 bases, with 18 bases left in between. The DNA for the CDR3 is TGTGCCAGCAGCCCCGATACCCGGGCTTGGTATGGCTACACCTTC. It encodes CASSPDTRAWYGYTF.

This chain connects TRBV5-4 to TRBJ1-2, with a possible D match to TRBD1 (6 bases). V gave up 2 bases and J gave up 7 bases, with 15 bases separating them. Germline values: CDR1 SGHNT, CDR2 YYREEE (reference sequence). This CDR3 is 14 amino acids long. CDR3 nucleotides: TGTGCCAGCAGCTTACAGGGATATGTAGGTGGCTACACCTTC. This translates into CASSLQGYVGGYTF.

This sequence joins TRBV2 and TRBJ2-2; 10 bases fit TRBD1. V lost 9 bases to trimming and J lost 5 bases; unmatched junction nucleotides: 9. CDR1 is SNHLY, CDR2 FYNNEI, per germline. The CDR3 has 15 residues. In DNA, the CDR3 is TGTGCCAGTGGGACAGGGGTGGTCCAAACCGGGGAGCTGTTTTTT. This encodes CASGTGVVQTGELFF.

The chain couples TRBV28 to TRBJ2-5, with D maybe TRBD2 (7 bases). This CDR3 comprises 13 residues. With 8 bases removed from V and 4 bases from J, the gap between germline ends came to 14 bases. Germline V gene data show CDR1 as MDHEN and CDR2 as SYDVKM. Here the CDR3 reads CASARGLRETQYF. In DNA, the CDR3 is TGTGCCAGCGCGCGGGGGCTCCGAGAGACCCAGTACTTC.

This clone was found once. This rearrangement joins TRBV28 to TRBJ2-4, with 9 bases lining up with TRBD1. J was trimmed by 0 bases and V by 6 bases; bases with no gene match: 3. This CDR3 has 15 amino acids. Per the germline V gene, CDR1 is MDHEN and CDR2 is SYDVKM. CDR3 nucleotide sequence: TGTGCCAGCAGCATACAGGGGGCAGCCAAAAACATTCAGTACTTC. This codes for CASSIQGAAKNIQYF. Together with reference TRBV28 and TRBJ2-4, the CDR3 gives the full variable domain: DVKVTQSSRYLVKRTGEKVFLECVQDMDHENMFWYRQDPGLGLRLIYFSYDVKMKEKGDIPEGYSVSREKKERFSLILESASTNQTSMYLCASSIQGAAKNIQYFGAGTRLSVL.

This clone was detected a few times. V is TRBV28 and J is TRBJ1-2, with 8 nucleotides matching TRBD1. This CDR3 comprises 14 residues. The junction had 11 bases not matched to a gene; V was cut back by 7 bases and J by 7 bases. Germline V lookup: CDR1 MDHEN, CDR2 SYDVKM. The CDR3 here is CASIPPGGRGGYTF. CDR3 bases: TGTGCCAGCATCCCTCCAGGGGGCCGTGGTGGCTACACCTTC.

Here the CDR3 DNA reads TGTGCCAGCAGCTTAGCCTATGGACTCCAAGAGACCCAGTACTTC. Translation: CASSLAYGLQETQYF. The chain employs TRBV7-9 and TRBJ2-5; maybe TRBD2 (5 bases). Germline assignment: CDR1 SEHNR and CDR2 FQNEAQ (reference sequence). V was cut by 0 bases and J by 1 base, with 9 bases left in between. The CDR3 has 15 residues.

The chain links TRBV27 to TRBJ1-1; 7 positions agree with TRBD1. CDR1 MNHEY and CDR2 SMNVEV come from the germline V gene (reference sequence). J gave up 6 bases and V 5 bases, and 12 bases lay outside the gene matches. The CDR3 contains 15 residues. The CDR3 spells CASSLVPTGFAEAFF. For the CDR3, the DNA is TGTGCCAGCAGTCTTGTCCCGACAGGGTTCGCTGAAGCTTTCTTT.

The chain links TRBV7-9 to TRBJ1-1; D ambiguous. The CDR3 is made up of 13 amino acids. Trimming removed 1 base from V and 1 base from J, with 4 bases in between. Per germline, CDR1 SEHNR and CDR2 FQNEAQ (reference sequence). This CDR3 is CASSLVGNTEAFF. CDR3 in DNA: TGTGCCAGCAGCTTAGTGGGGAACACTGAAGCTTTCTTT. The complete variable domain, with remaining parts taken from reference TRBV7-9 and TRBJ1-1, reads DTGVSQNPRHKITKRGQNVTFRCDPISEHNRLYWYRQTLGQGPEFLTYFQNEAQLEKSRLLSDRFSAERPKGSFSTLEIQRTEQGDSAMYLCASSLVGNTEAFFGQGTRLTVV.

The V gene is TRBV19, the J gene TRBJ1-2; TRBD1 matches 7 bases. The CDR3 has 15 amino acids. The trim removed 5 bases at V and 0 bases at J, leaving 6 bases unmatched. Germline-derived CDR1 and CDR2 are LNHDA and SQIVND (reference sequence). CDR3 sequence: CASSPRDSANYGYTF. The CDR3 coding sequence is TGTGCCAGTAGTCCTCGGGACAGCGCTAACTATGGCTACACCTTC.

The chain couples TRBV7-2 to TRBJ1-4; D perhaps matches TRBD1 (5 bases). CDR3 length equals 14 residues. The V end lost 7 bases, the J end lost 6 bases, and 15 bases lay between the germline ends. The V gene's germline CDR1 is SGHTA and CDR2 FQGNSA. CDR3 sequence: CASNNGQPDEKLFF. CDR3 sequence (DNA): TGTGCCAGCAACAACGGACAACCGGATGAAAAACTGTTTTTT.

This clone came up once. This rearrangement joins TRBV18 to TRBJ2-1, with D possibly being TRBD1 or TRBD2 (5 bases each). V was pared by 5 bases and J by 1 base, with 15 bases between. The CDR3 has 16 amino acids. Germline V gene lookup returns CDR1 KGHSH and CDR2 LQKENI. This chain's CDR3 is CASSTQGRTSYNEQFF. In DNA, the CDR3 is TGTGCCAGCTCAACCCAGGGACGGACTTCCTACAATGAGCAGTTCTTC. Supplemented by reference TRBV18 and TRBJ2-1, the full variable domain reads NAGVMQNPRHLVRRRGQEARLRCSPMKGHSHVYWYRQLPEEGLKFMVYLQKENIIDESGMPKERFSAEFPKEGPSILRIQQVVRGDSAAYFCASSTQGRTSYNEQFFGPGTRLTVL.

There are a few counts of this clone. The chain employs TRBV28 and TRBJ1-1; possibly TRBD1 for D (5 bases). V dropped 8 bases and J dropped 3 bases, with 28 bases sitting between them. The CDR3 length is 18 residues. Germline-derived CDR1 and CDR2 are MDHEN and SYDVKM. CDR3 DNA sequence: TGTGCCAGCTTCCCAGGCGGGCCAGGGTTAGTGGGCCACACTGAAGCTTTCTTT. Translation: CASFPGGPGLVGHTEAFF.

V is TRBV9 and J is TRBJ2-3, with D possibly matching TRBD2 (6 bases). V dropped 0 bases and J dropped 6 bases, with 11 bases sitting between them. CDR3 length equals 14 residues. Germline V gives CDR1 SGDLS, CDR2 YYNGEE. The CDR3 DNA sequence: TGTGCCAGCAGCGTAGATTTGAGCGGGGATACGCAGTATTTT. This encodes CASSVDLSGDTQYF.

The genes are TRBV6-5 and TRBJ1-5, with D possibly TRBD1 on 6 matching bases. The CDR3 is 14 amino acids. Germline V lookup: CDR1 MNHEY, CDR2 SVGAGI. Trimming shortened V by 7 bases and J by 1 base, and 11 bases separated the two germline ends. The DNA for the CDR3 is TGTGCCAGCAAGGAAGGGGGGAGCAATCAGCCCCAGCATTTT. This codes for CASKEGGSNQPQHF.

V and J are TRBV5-1 and TRBJ1-2; D is perhaps TRBD1 (6 bases). There are 16 residues in the CDR3. The ends were cut back, 0 bases at V and 3 bases at J, with 15 bases in the middle. Per germline, CDR1 SGHRS and CDR2 YFSETQ. The CDR3 nucleotides read TGCGCCAGCAGCTTGGCCGCAAGCTCAGGGGACTATGGCTACACCTTC. It yields the protein CASSLAASSGDYGYTF.

This chain links TRBV25-1 with TRBJ2-7; D remains unclear. V lost 5 bases, J lost 2 bases, and 19 bases lay in between. The V gene's germline CDR1 is MGHDK and CDR2 SYGVNS. The CDR3 is 16 residues long. The CDR3 reads CASSSNAQPPPYEQYF. As DNA, the CDR3 is TGTGCCAGCAGTTCAAACGCACAGCCCCCCCCCTACGAGCAGTACTTC.

The V call is TRBV2, the J call TRBJ1-1; D remains ambiguous. CDR1 and CDR2 from the germline V gene are SNHLY and FYNNEI. V shed 9 bases and J shed 4 bases, with 18 bases lying between them. This CDR3 comprises 14 residues. The DNA of the CDR3 is TGTGCCAGACGAAGGGATTTGCCGACCACTGAAGCTTTCTTT. Amino acid sequence: CARRRDLPTTEAFF.

The chain couples TRBV7-9 to TRBJ2-2; TRBD1 is a possible D gene (5 bases). Trimming removed 0 bases at V and 9 bases at J, with 17 bases between. The CDR3 is made up of 16 amino acids. The germline CDR1 and CDR2 sequences are SEHNR and FQNEAQ (reference sequence). The CDR3 spells CASSLAPAGPHRELFF. In DNA, the CDR3 is TGTGCCAGCAGCTTAGCGCCAGCAGGGCCCCACCGGGAGCTGTTTTTT. The variable domain in full, with the rest retrieved from reference TRBV7-9 and TRBJ2-2, is DTGVSQNPRHKITKRGQNVTFRCDPISEHNRLYWYRQTLGQGPEFLTYFQNEAQLEKSRLLSDRFSAERPKGSFSTLEIQRTEQGDSAMYLCASSLAPAGPHRELFFGEGSRLTVL.